What follows are 20 T cell receptor beta chains derived from one specimen sequenced in a study of T-cell memory formation after mild COVID-19. From the 5' RACE reads, TCRdb called clonotypes with MiXCR, one entry per CDR3 protein. The sample carries a few hundred thousand distinct CDR3 sequences, roughly 20% recorded once. The sequenced sample consisted of PBMCs or a T cell subset sorted from them (not recorded which). The source of these receptors is an adult woman who had mild COVID-19 (a few samples of this study predate the infection). Cell type and time point are not known.

The genes are TRBV12-3 or TRBV12-4 and TRBJ1-1; D not certain. The V end lost 3 bases, the J end lost 4 bases, and 9 bases lay between the germline ends. This CDR3 comprises 13 residues. The CDR3 DNA is TGTGCCAGCAGTTTTGGTTCGGGCACTGAAGCTTTCTTT. Protein product: CASSFGSGTEAFF.

The rearrangement joins TRBV5-5 to TRBJ2-2; the match to TRBD2 covers 11 bases. The CDR3 covers 16 residues. V was clipped by 6 bases and J by 3 bases; unmatched bases: 7. Per germline, CDR1 SGHKS and CDR2 YYEKEE (reference sequence). CDR3 sequence: CASNPLAGVDTGELFF. For the CDR3, the DNA is TGTGCCAGCAACCCACTAGCGGGGGTTGACACCGGGGAGCTGTTTTTT. Based on the CDR3 plus reference TRBV5-5 and TRBJ2-2, the full variable domain is DAGVTQSPTHLIKTRGQQVTLRCSPISGHKSVSWYQQVLGQGPQFIFQYYEKEERGRGNFPDRFSARQFPNYSSELNVNALLLGDSALYLCASNPLAGVDTGELFFGEGSRLTVL.

This clonotype is a singleton in its sample. Given a much more abundant clone one base away, this may be a read error. The rearrangement joins TRBV9 to TRBJ2-2, with 10 nucleotides matching TRBD1. V trimming: 3 bases; J trimming: 11 bases; junction bases outside the gene matches: 7. Germline CDR1 and CDR2: SGDLS and YYNGEE. The CDR3 is 14 amino acids. The CDR3 bases are TGTGCCAGCAGCGCAGGACAGGGGGTCCGAGAGCTGTTTTTT. It codes for CASSAGQGVRELFF.

This sequence joins TRBV12-3 or TRBV12-4 and TRBJ1-1; no definite D call. This CDR3 is built from 13 residues. Trimming stripped 1 base from V and 7 bases from J, with 10 bases between. CDR3 in DNA: TGTGCCAGCAGTTTAGGCAGAAATCTTGAAGCTTTCTTT. This encodes CASSLGRNLEAFF.

This clonotype came up a few times. The gene calls are TRBV3-1 and TRBJ2-1; tentative D call: TRBD1 (5 bases). Germline V CDR1 and CDR2: LGHDT, YNNKEL (reference sequence). The length of the CDR3 is 13 residues. Trimming removed 3 bases at V and 7 bases at J, with 10 bases between. CDR3 bases: TGTGCCAGCAGCCACCGACAGTATAATGAGCAGTTCTTC. The encoded protein is CASSHRQYNEQFF.

The chain links TRBV11-2 to TRBJ2-1; unclear D gene. V was pared by 4 bases and J by 6 bases, with 10 bases between. The CDR3 length is 13 residues. CDR1 is SGHAT, CDR2 FQNNGV, per germline. The DNA for the CDR3 is TGTGCCAGCAGCTCCCTAGTGTTCAATGAGCAGTTCTTC. Amino acid sequence: CASSSLVFNEQFF.

This rearrangement joins TRBV27 to TRBJ2-1; D possibly corresponds to TRBD2 (5 bases). Trimming pared 7 bases from V and 0 bases from J, leaving 16 bases between. Looked up from germline, CDR1 is MNHEY and CDR2 is SMNVEV (reference sequence). This CDR3 is 16 amino acids long. CDR3 DNA sequence: TGTGCCAGCACTACTAGGGTCCGGAGCTCCTACAATGAGCAGTTCTTC. This codes for CASTTRVRSSYNEQFF.

This clonotype was seen repeatedly, ten times or more. The rearrangement links TRBV7-3 to TRBJ1-5, with TRBD1 identical over 7 bases. V was pared by 6 bases and J by 7 bases, with 9 bases of the junction left unmatched. The germline V gene has CDR1 SGHTA and CDR2 FQGTGA. This CDR3 is 14 amino acids long. The CDR3 spells CASSWDSVLQPQHF. CDR3 bases: TGTGCCAGCAGTTGGGACAGCGTACTCCAGCCCCAGCATTTT.

The chain links TRBV3-1 to TRBJ2-1, with D possibly matching TRBD2 (6 bases). The germline V gene encodes CDR1 LGHDT and CDR2 YNNKEL (reference sequence). The CDR3 spans 18 residues. V was pared by 1 base and J by 5 bases, with 21 bases between. CDR3 nucleotides: TGTGCCAGCAGCCAAGTACAGCTCGGGGGACCTAAAGACAATGAGCAGTTCTTC. This translates into CASSQVQLGGPKDNEQFF.

V and J are TRBV6-1 and TRBJ2-7; no definite D call. The length of the CDR3 is 13 residues. V was shortened by 1 base and J by 2 bases, with 6 bases between the two germline ends. Germline CDR1 reads MNHNS; CDR2 reads SASEGT. CDR3 protein: CASSEGEAYEQYF. DNA of the CDR3: TGTGCCAGCAGTGAAGGGGAAGCCTACGAGCAGTACTTC.

The chain couples TRBV6-1 to TRBJ2-5; TRBD2 matches 11 bases. The CDR3 consists of 14 residues. The V gene's germline CDR1 is MNHNS and CDR2 SASEGT. Trimming at V came to 6 bases and at J to 4 bases, leaving 4 bases not matched to a gene. CDR3 DNA: TGTGCCAGCAGCACTAGCGGGAGTGTAGAGACCCAGTACTTC. This gives the protein CASSTSGSVETQYF.

There are many counts of this clonotype. CDR3 in amino acids: CASSPAGPSYNEQFF. The CDR3 DNA follows: TGTGCCAGCAGCCCAGCGGGTCCGTCCTACAATGAGCAGTTCTTC. The V call is TRBV9, the J call TRBJ2-1; perhaps TRBD2 as D (6 bases). Looked up from germline, CDR1 is SGDLS and CDR2 is YYNGEE. Trimming removed 4 bases from V and 1 base from J, with 12 bases in between. This CDR3 is built from 15 residues.

This clonotype came up many times. In nucleotides, the CDR3 is TGTGCCAGCAGCTTAGGGTTGAGCACAGATACGCAGTATTTT. This gives the protein CASSLGLSTDTQYF. The genes are TRBV7-3 and TRBJ2-3, with D uncertain. Germline CDR1 reads SGHTA; CDR2 reads FQGTGA. This CDR3 comprises 14 residues. V was shortened by 2 bases and J by 0 bases, with 6 bases between the two germline ends.

This clonotype was counted between two and nine times. The chain links TRBV15 to TRBJ2-1; TRBD2 matches 10 bases. Germline V gene sequence: CDR1 LNHNV, CDR2 YYDKDF (reference sequence). This CDR3 has 16 residues. V shed 0 bases and J 6 bases; nucleotides not matched to a gene: 5. The CDR3 sequence: CATSRDSPSGSNEQFF. The CDR3 coding sequence is TGTGCCACCAGCAGAGATAGCCCTAGCGGGAGCAATGAGCAGTTCTTC.

In this sample, this clonotype turned up many times. Germline is not matched at one junction end, which may reflect a read error. The chain couples TRBV5-1 to TRBJ1-2; the match to TRBD1 covers 8 bases. Per the germline V gene, CDR1 is SGHRS and CDR2 is YFSETQ. The CDR3 extends over 13 amino acids. The CDR3 here is CASSLGQGGGYTF. Here the CDR3 DNA reads TGTGCCAGCAGCTTAGGACAGGGCGGTGGCTACACCTTC.

A few counts support this clonotype. At one of its ends the junction is not consistent with the germline gene, which may arise from a read error. The V gene is TRBV7-7, the J gene TRBJ1-5, with D possibly being TRBD1 (5 bases). Per the germline V gene, CDR1 is SSHAT and CDR2 is FNYEAQ (reference sequence). The CDR3 consists of 21 residues. The CDR3 DNA sequence: TGTGCTAGCAGCCCGAGGGTGGCTGGGACGGCTCACCCCATTAGCAATCAGCCCCAGCATTTT. This gives the protein CASSPRVAGTAHPISNQPQHF.

The chain links TRBV24-1 to TRBJ2-3; no definite D call. V lost 1 base and J 5 bases, leaving 6 bases between the germline ends. Per germline, CDR1 KGHDR and CDR2 SFDVKD. This CDR3 spans 13 amino acids. CDR3 DNA: TGTGCCACCAGTGATTTACCGGGAGATACGCAGTATTTT. This translates into CATSDLPGDTQYF.

This clonotype was counted a few times. This CDR3 reads CASSLDRGNEKLFF. For the CDR3, the DNA is TGCGCCAGCAGCTTGGACAGGGGAAATGAAAAACTGTTTTTT. The V gene is TRBV5-1, the J gene TRBJ1-4; 7 bases fit TRBD1. There are 14 residues in the CDR3. The germline CDR1 and CDR2 sequences are SGHRS and YFSETQ. With V trimmed by 0 bases and J by 5 bases, 1 base remained unmatched.

This clonotype has a handful of counts. The chain joins TRBV6-5 to TRBJ2-2; D not certain. Germline lookup yields CDR1 MNHEY and CDR2 SVGAGI. The CDR3 covers 14 residues. The germline V and J ends were trimmed by 7 bases and 6 bases, with 15 bases remaining between them. The DNA for the CDR3 is TGTGCCAGCATCGACCCCGGGTTCCCCGGGGAGCTGTTTTTT. Its translation: CASIDPGFPGELFF.

The chain employs TRBV30 and TRBJ1-1; D might be TRBD1 (6 bases). The CDR3 is made up of 14 amino acids. The germline gives CDR1 GTSNPN, CDR2 SVGIG (reference sequence). V was cut by 0 bases and J by 1 base, with 9 bases left in between. CDR3 DNA sequence: TGTGCCTGGAGTGTGGGCAGGGGGAACACTGAAGCTTTCTTT. This sequence encodes CAWSVGRGNTEAFF. Filled out from reference TRBV30 and TRBJ1-1, the complete variable domain reads SQTIHQWPATLVQPVGSPLSLECTVEGTSNPNLYWYRQAAGRGLQLLFYSVGIGQISSEVPQNLSASRPQDRQFILSSKKLLLSDSGFYLCAWSVGRGNTEAFFGQGTRLTVV.